This T cell receptor beta chain was identified in a study of blood T cell repertoires in COVID-19. Study in general: From the United States, Italy and Spain came samples of acute and convalescent COVID-19.

Original processing notes: Reference gene primers were amplified, and this amplification served to estimate nucleated cell counts. Data came from immunoSEQ multiplex PCR; TCRdb stores just in-frame clones and leaves some out. V, J and clone size are those of that table, while D and trimming were read from the DNA. The sample consists of about 250,000 clones, about 82% of them appearing once. Seattle patient enrollment occurred during active infection, with longitudinal follow-up thereafter. This TCR was sampled from a woman at least 80 years old with COVID-19, enrolled during active disease. Source material: peripheral blood.

The CDR3 spells CASNKPGQGSYEQYF. For the CDR3, the DNA is TGTGCCAGCAACAAACCGGGACAGGGCTCCTACGAGCAGTACTTC. J is TRBJ2-7 and V is TRBV28, with 9 bases matching TRBD1. V trimming: 7 bases; J trimming: 0 bases; junction bases outside the gene matches: 7. Germline loops: CDR1 MDHEN, CDR2 SYDVKM. The CDR3 totals 15 residues.